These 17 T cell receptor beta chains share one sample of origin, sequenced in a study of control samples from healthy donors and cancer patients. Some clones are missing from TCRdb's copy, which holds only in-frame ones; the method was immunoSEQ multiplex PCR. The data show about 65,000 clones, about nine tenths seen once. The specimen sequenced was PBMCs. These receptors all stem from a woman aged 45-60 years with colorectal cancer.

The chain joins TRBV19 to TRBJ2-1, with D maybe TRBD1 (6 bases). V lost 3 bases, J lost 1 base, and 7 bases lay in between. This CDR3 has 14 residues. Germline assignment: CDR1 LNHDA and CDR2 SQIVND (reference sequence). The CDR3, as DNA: TGTGCCAGTAGTATCACAGGGTCCTACAATGAGCAGTTCTTC. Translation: CASSITGSYNEQFF.

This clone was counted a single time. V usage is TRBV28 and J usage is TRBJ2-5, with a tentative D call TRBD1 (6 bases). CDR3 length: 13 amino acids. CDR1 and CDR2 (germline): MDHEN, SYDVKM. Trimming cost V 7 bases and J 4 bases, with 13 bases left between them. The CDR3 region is CASKIGGSETQYF. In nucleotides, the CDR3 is TGTGCCAGCAAAATAGGGGGTTCAGAGACCCAGTACTTC. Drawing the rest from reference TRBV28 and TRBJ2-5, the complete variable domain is DVKVTQSSRYLVKRTGEKVFLECVQDMDHENMFWYRQDPGLGLRLIYFSYDVKMKEKGDIPEGYSVSREKKERFSLILESASTNQTSMYLCASKIGGSETQYFGPGTRLLVL.

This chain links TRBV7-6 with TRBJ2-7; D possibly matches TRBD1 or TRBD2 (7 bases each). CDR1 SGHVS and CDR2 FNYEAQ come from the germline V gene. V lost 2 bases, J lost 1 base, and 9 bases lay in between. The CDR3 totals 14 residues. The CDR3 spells CASSLQGGSYEQYF. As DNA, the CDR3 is TGTGCCAGCAGCTTACAGGGGGGGTCCTACGAGCAGTACTTC.

CDR3 region: CASSLGTGAYNEQFF. Written as DNA, the CDR3 is TGCGCCAGCAGCTTGGGGACAGGGGCATACAATGAGCAGTTCTTC. The V gene is TRBV5-1, the J gene TRBJ2-1, with 9 bases fitting TRBD1. The CDR3 spans 15 residues. Germline V lookup: CDR1 SGHRS, CDR2 YFSETQ. Germline trimming cut 0 bases from V and 4 bases from J; bases unmatched to any gene: 2.

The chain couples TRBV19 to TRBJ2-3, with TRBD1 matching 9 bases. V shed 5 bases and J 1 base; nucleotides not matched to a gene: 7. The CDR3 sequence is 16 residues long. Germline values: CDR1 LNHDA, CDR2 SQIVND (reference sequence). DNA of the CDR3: TGTGCCAGTAGTCTGACAGGGGGTAGCGGCACAGATACGCAGTATTTT. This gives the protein CASSLTGGSGTDTQYF.

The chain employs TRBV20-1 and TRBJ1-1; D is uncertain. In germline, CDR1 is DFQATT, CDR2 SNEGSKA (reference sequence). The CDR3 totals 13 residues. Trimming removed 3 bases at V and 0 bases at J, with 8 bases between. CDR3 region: CSASARMNTEAFF. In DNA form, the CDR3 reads TGCAGTGCTAGTGCCAGAATGAACACTGAAGCTTTCTTT.

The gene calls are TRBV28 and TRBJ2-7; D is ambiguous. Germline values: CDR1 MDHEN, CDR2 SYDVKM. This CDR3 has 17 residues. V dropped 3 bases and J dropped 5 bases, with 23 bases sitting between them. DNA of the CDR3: TGTGCCAGCAGTTTCGGTCCCAGCGAAGTGGCCGGACACGAGCAGTACTTC. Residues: CASSFGPSEVAGHEQYF.

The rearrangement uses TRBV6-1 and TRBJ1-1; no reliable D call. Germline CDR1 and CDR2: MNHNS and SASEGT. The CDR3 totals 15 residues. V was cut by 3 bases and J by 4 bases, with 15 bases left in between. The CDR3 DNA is TGTGCCAGCAGTGACGGACTCGTCTGGGGCACTGAAGCTTTCTTT. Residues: CASSDGLVWGTEAFF.

The CDR3 is CASSSYNEQFF. The CDR3 bases are TGCGCCAGCAGCTCGTACAATGAGCAGTTCTTC. V usage is TRBV5-1 and J usage is TRBJ2-1; no clear D. Germline V gene data show CDR1 as SGHRS and CDR2 as YFSETQ. The V and J ends lost 3 bases and 4 bases respectively, with 2 bases between them. CDR3 length: 11 amino acids.

The chain's CDR3 is CASSEGLDGNGTQYF. DNA for the CDR3: TGTGCCAGCAGTGAAGGTTTGGATGGCAACGGTACGCAGTATTTT. This chain connects TRBV2 to TRBJ2-3; D remains ambiguous. The CDR3 spans 15 residues. CDR1 and CDR2 (germline): SNHLY, FYNNEI. The ends were cut back, 1 base at V and 8 bases at J, with 16 bases in the middle.

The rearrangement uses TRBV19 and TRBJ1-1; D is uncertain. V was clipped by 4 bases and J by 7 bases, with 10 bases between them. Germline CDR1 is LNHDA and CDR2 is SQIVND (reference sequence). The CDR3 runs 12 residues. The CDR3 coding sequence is TGTGCCAGTAGTACAGGCCTCCTTGAAGCTTTCTTT. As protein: CASSTGLLEAFF. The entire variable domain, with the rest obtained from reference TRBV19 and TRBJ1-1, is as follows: DGGITQSPKYLFRKEGQNVTLSCEQNLNHDAMYWYRQDPGQGLRLIYYSQIVNDFQKGDIAEGYSVSREKKESFPLTVTSAQKNPTAFYLCASSTGLLEAFFGQGTRLTVV.

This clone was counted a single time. The CDR3 sequence: CASRPRTGGTEAFF. The CDR3 DNA reads TGTGCCAGCAGACCGAGGACAGGGGGGACTGAAGCTTTCTTT. The V call is TRBV28, the J call TRBJ1-1; 10 bases fit TRBD1. Germline CDR1 and CDR2: MDHEN and SYDVKM. This CDR3 is built from 14 residues. The V gene end was trimmed by 6 bases and the J gene end by 5 bases; junction bases not matched to a gene: 6. Full variable domain (missing parts from reference TRBV28 and TRBJ1-1): DVKVTQSSRYLVKRTGEKVFLECVQDMDHENMFWYRQDPGLGLRLIYFSYDVKMKEKGDIPEGYSVSREKKERFSLILESASTNQTSMYLCASRPRTGGTEAFFGQGTRLTVV.

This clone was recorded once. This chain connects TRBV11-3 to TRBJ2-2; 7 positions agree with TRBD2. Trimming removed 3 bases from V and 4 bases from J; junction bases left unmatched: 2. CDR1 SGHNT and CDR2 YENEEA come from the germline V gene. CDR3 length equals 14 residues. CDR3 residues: CASSFQRGTGELFF. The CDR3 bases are TGTGCCAGCAGCTTTCAGCGGGGCACCGGGGAGCTGTTTTTT.

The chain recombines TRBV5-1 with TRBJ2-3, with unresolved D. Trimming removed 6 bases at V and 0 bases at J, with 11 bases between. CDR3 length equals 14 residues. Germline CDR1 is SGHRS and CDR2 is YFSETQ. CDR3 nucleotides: TGCGCCAGCAAGTTGGTCCAGAGCACAGATACGCAGTATTTT. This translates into CASKLVQSTDTQYF.

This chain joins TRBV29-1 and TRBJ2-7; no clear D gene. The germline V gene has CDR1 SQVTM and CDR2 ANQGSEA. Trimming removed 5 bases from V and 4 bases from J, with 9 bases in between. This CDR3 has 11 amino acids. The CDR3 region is CSVLRTYEQYF. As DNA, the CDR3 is TGCAGCGTTCTCCGAACGTACGAGCAGTACTTC.

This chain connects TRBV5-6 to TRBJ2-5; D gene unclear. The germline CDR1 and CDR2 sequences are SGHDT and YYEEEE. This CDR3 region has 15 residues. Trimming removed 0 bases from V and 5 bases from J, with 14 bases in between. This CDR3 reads CASSLGQVRVETQYF. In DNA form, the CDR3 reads TGTGCCAGCAGCTTGGGCCAGGTCCGGGTGGAGACCCAGTACTTC. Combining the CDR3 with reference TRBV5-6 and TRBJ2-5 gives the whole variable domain DAGVTQSPTHLIKTRGQQVTLRCSPKSGHDTVSWYQQALGQGPQFIFQYYEEEERQRGNFPDRFSGHQFPNYSSELNVNALLLGDSALYLCASSLGQVRVETQYFGPGTRLLVL.

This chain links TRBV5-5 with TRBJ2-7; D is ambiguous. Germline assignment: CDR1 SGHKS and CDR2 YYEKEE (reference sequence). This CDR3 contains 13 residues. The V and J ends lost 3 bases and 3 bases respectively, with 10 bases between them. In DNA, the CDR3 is TGTGCCAGCAGCTCCCGGGTGAACTACGAGCAGTACTTC. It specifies CASSSRVNYEQYF.